This is a list of T cell receptor beta chains from one sample in a study of blood T cell repertoires in COVID-19. Clones were read by immunoSEQ multiplex PCR, and TCRdb kept only the in-frame ones, dropping some. Here the sample spans hundreds of thousands of clones, over 70% being singletons. Sequencing was done on a sample of peripheral blood. All receptors come from a woman over 75 with acute or convalescent COVID-19. CDR3s include the opening cysteine and the closing phenylalanine or tryptophan. A D gene is named only where the DNA matches it firmly. Clone size is given for some rows only: seen once, a few or many times, or a class if the clone is expanded.

V	J	D	size	CDR3	DNA
TRBV27	TRBJ2-1	TRBD2	NA	CASSLSYLLAGVVDEQFF	TGTGCCAGCAGTTTATCCTACTTACTAGCGGGAGTGGTCGATGAGCAGTTCTTC
TRBV7-2	TRBJ2-3	NA	NA	CASSLRRLTDTQYF	TGTGCCAGCAGCTTGAGGCGTCTTACAGATACGCAGTATTTT
TRBV25-1	TRBJ1-3	NA	NA	CASSAEEVRSGNTIYF	TGTGCCAGCAGTGCCGAGGAAGTCCGCTCTGGAAACACCATATATTTT
TRBV2	TRBJ1-2	TRBD1	NA	CASSFDGQVVYGYTF	TGTGCCAGCAGTTTCGATGGACAGGTTGTCTATGGCTACACCTTC
TRBV19	TRBJ1-2	NA	few	CASSIIDGRYYGYTF	TGTGCCAGTAGTATTATTGATGGCAGATACTATGGCTACACCTTC
TRBV28	TRBJ2-2	NA	NA	CASRRILLSSSGELFF	TGTGCCAGCAGACGAATCCTTCTAAGTAGCTCCGGGGAGCTGTTTTTT
TRBV6-5	TRBJ2-7	TRBD1	NA	CASSSRDSSYEQYF	TGTGCCAGCAGTAGCCGGGACAGTTCCTACGAGCAGTACTTC
TRBV30	TRBJ1-2	NA	NA	CAWRREQVDGYTF	TGTGCCTGGAGAAGGGAACAGGTCGATGGCTACACCTTC
TRBV3-1/TRBV3-2	TRBJ2-7	TRBD2	NA	CASSQAGGRPYEQYF	TGTGCCAGCAGCCAAGCGGGGGGGCGACCCTACGAGCAGTACTTC
TRBV5-1	TRBJ2-2	TRBD1	NA	CASSWDRAGGELFF	TGCGCCAGCAGCTGGGACAGGGCAGGCGGGGAGCTGTTTTTT
TRBV4-1	TRBJ2-1	NA	few	CASSPQEGEGLLNEQFF	TGCGCCAGCAGCCCCCAGGAGGGGGAGGGCCTACTCAATGAGCAGTTCTTC
TRBV24-1	TRBJ2-1	NA	NA	CATSDWGNQGWEQFF	TGTGCCACCAGTGATTGGGGCAATCAGGGGTGGGAGCAGTTCTTC
TRBV2	TRBJ1-1	TRBD1	NA	CASIPLGTGASEAFF	TGTGCCAGCATCCCCCTAGGGACAGGGGCCTCTGAAGCTTTCTTT
TRBV9	TRBJ2-5	TRBD2	NA	CASSVGTSPGETQYF	TGTGCCAGCAGCGTAGGGACTAGCCCCGGGGAGACCCAGTACTTC
TRBV20-1	TRBJ2-2	NA	NA	CSASSFSDTGELFF	TGCAGTGCTAGTTCCTTTTCGGACACCGGGGAGCTGTTTTTT
TRBV20-1	TRBJ2-7	NA	NA	CSPSYEQYF	TGCAGTCCGTCCTACGAGCAGTACTTC
TRBV7-9	TRBJ2-7	TRBD2	NA	CASSSGLAGVESYEQYF	TGTGCCAGCAGCTCGGGACTAGCGGGAGTAGAGAGCTACGAGCAGTACTTC
TRBV2	TRBJ1-2	NA	NA	CASSELGAIGYTF	TGTGCCAGCAGTGAATTGGGGGCTATTGGCTACACCTTC
TRBV6-5	TRBJ1-5	NA	NA	CASSYSQSNNQPQHF	TGTGCCAGCAGTTACTCTCAGTCGAACAATCAGCCCCAGCATTTT
TRBV11-2	TRBJ2-7	NA	few	CASSLGTGAYEQYF	TGTGCCAGCAGCTTAGGAACAGGAGCCTACGAGCAGTACTTC
TRBV6-2/TRBV6-3	TRBJ1-5	NA	NA	CASSYGKERDQPQHF	TGTGCCAGCAGTTACGGTAAGGAGAGGGATCAGCCCCAGCATTTT
TRBV21-1	TRBJ2-5	NA	NA	CASSKAPTGFWETQYF	TGTGCCAGCAGCAAAGCGCCGACAGGGTTTTGGGAGACCCAGTACTTC
TRBV6-4	TRBJ2-1	NA	NA	CASSPTQRITYNEQFF	TGTGCCAGCAGTCCGACCCAGCGCATAACCTACAATGAGCAGTTCTTC
TRBV6-5	TRBJ2-5	TRBD2	NA	CATIRVGLAGETQYF	TGTGCCACAATACGGGTGGGACTAGCGGGAGAGACCCAGTACTTC
TRBV19	TRBJ2-3	NA	NA	CASSSFAAGSNTQYF	TGTGCCAGTAGCTCTTTTGCGGCCGGCTCAAATACGCAGTATTTT
TRBV3-1/TRBV3-2	TRBJ1-2	TRBD1	NA	CASSQGQERGHGYTF	TGTGCCAGCAGCCAAGGGCAGGAAAGGGGGCACGGCTACACCTTC
TRBV9	TRBJ2-6	TRBD1	NA	CASSAGQGPSGANVLTF	TGTGCCAGCAGCGCGGGACAGGGACCATCTGGGGCCAACGTCCTGACTTTC
TRBV2	TRBJ1-1	NA	NA	CASSVEGGLTNTEAFF	TGTGCCAGCAGTGTTGAGGGCGGGTTAACGAACACTGAAGCTTTCTTT
TRBV3-1/TRBV3-2	TRBJ2-1	NA	NA	CASSQGSGSRDEQFF	TGTGCCAGCAGCCAAGGAAGCGGTTCTAGGGATGAGCAGTTCTTC
TRBV6-5	TRBJ1-1	NA	NA	CASRPGQMNTEAFF	TGTGCCAGCAGACCCGGACAGATGAACACTGAAGCTTTCTTT
TRBV3-1/TRBV3-2	TRBJ1-1	NA	NA	CASSPGKWGASGGTEAFF	TGTGCCAGCAGTCCTGGTAAGTGGGGCGCGTCAGGTGGGACTGAAGCTTTCTTT
TRBV4-1	TRBJ2-6	TRBD1	NA	CASSPQGARFGANVLTF	TGCGCCAGCAGCCCGCAGGGGGCGAGGTTTGGGGCCAACGTCCTGACTTTC
TRBV10-3	TRBJ2-7	NA	few	CAISESNTGYYEQYF	TGTGCCATCAGTGAGTCGAATACAGGGTACTACGAGCAGTACTTC
TRBV27	TRBJ2-2	NA	NA	CASSFAGAKGELFF	TGTGCCAGCAGTTTTGCAGGGGCGAAAGGGGAGCTGTTTTTT
TRBV2	TRBJ2-7	NA	NA	CASSEQSYEQYF	TGTGCCAGCAGTGAACAGTCCTACGAGCAGTACTTC
TRBV7-9	TRBJ1-6	TRBD1	NA	CASSPGTGLISPLHF	TGTGCCAGCAGCCCCGGGACAGGGTTGATTTCACCCCTCCACTTT
TRBV25-1	TRBJ1-1	TRBD1	NA	CASNRAGTGDTEAFF	TGTGCCAGCAACCGTGCGGGGACAGGGGACACTGAAGCTTTCTTT
TRBV7-9	TRBJ2-2	TRBD2	NA	CASSLAQGLATGELFF	TGTGCCAGCAGCTTAGCGCAGGGACTAGCAACCGGGGAGCTGTTTTTT
TRBV6-2/TRBV6-3	TRBJ2-3	TRBD1	NA	CASSYSRQGAITDTQYF	TGTGCCAGCAGTTACTCTCGACAGGGGGCAATCACAGATACGCAGTATTTT
TRBV12-3/TRBV12-4	TRBJ2-5	NA	NA	CASKGGWETQYF	TGTGCCAGCAAAGGCGGTTGGGAGACCCAGTACTTC
TRBV5-4	TRBJ1-2	TRBD1	NA	CASSFIQGADGYTF	TGTGCCAGCAGCTTTATCCAGGGGGCGGATGGCTACACCTTC
TRBV13	TRBJ2-4	NA	NA	CASSLARSGLGIQYF	TGTGCCAGCAGCTTAGCCAGGAGCGGACTTGGGATTCAGTACTTC
TRBV7-3	TRBJ1-1	TRBD1	few	CASSLDRDTEAFF	TGTGCCAGCAGCTTGGACAGGGATACTGAAGCTTTCTTT
TRBV6-2/TRBV6-3	TRBJ1-5	TRBD1	NA	CASSPPRQGNGNQPQHF	TGTGCCAGCAGTCCCCCCCGACAGGGCAACGGCAATCAGCCCCAGCATTTT
TRBV20-1	TRBJ1-4	NA	once	CSASQAEKLFF	TGCAGTGCTTCCCAGGCCGAAAAACTGTTTTTT
TRBV7-8	TRBJ2-7	TRBD2	NA	CASSPGGVYEQYF	TGTGCCAGCAGCCCGGGGGGGGTATACGAGCAGTACTTC